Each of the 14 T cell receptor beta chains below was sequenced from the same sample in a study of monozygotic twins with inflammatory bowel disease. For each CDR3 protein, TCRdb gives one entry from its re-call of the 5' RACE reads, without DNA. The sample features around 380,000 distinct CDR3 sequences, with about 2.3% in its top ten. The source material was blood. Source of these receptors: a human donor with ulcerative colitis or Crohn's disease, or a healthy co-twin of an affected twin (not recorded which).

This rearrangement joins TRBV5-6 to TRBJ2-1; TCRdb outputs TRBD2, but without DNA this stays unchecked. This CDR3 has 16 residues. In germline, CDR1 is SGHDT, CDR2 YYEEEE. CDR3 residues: CASSSLVAGGFNEQFF.

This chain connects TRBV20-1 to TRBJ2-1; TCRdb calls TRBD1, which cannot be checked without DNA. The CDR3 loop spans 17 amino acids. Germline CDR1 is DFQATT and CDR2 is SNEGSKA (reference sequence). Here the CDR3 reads CSASAPFGTASSNEQFF.

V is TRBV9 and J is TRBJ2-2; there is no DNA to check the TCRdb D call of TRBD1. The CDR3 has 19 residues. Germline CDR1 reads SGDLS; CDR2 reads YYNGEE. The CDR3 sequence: CASSEGGLGQGFGGGELFF.

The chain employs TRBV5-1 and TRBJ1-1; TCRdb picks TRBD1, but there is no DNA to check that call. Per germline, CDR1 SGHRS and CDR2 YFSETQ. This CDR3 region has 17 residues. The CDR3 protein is CASSLRGESALNTEAFF.

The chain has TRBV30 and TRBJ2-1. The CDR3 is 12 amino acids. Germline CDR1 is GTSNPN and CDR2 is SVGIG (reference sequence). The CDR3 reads CAWSDGHNEQFF.

CDR3 in amino acids: CASSFDRDGGANYGYTF. The rearrangement uses TRBV6-5 and TRBJ1-2; TCRdb calls TRBD1, which cannot be checked without DNA. This CDR3 comprises 17 residues. CDR1 is MNHEY and CDR2 is SVGAGI in the germline V gene.

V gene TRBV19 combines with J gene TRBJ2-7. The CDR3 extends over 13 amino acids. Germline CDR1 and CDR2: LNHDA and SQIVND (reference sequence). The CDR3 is CASSISRSYEQYF.

The chain's CDR3 is CASSTGLSGEAFF. The chain is built from TRBV12-3 or TRBV12-4 and TRBJ1-1. The CDR3 consists of 13 residues.

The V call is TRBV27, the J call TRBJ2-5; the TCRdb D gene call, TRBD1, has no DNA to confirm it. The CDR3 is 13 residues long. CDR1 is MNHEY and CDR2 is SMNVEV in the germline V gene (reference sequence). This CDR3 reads CASGRGAQETQYF.

CDR3 loop: CASSFSPPTAEQFF. The rearrangement uses TRBV7-2 and TRBJ2-1; the TRBD2 assignment by TCRdb is unverifiable without DNA. The germline V gene has CDR1 SGHTA and CDR2 FQGNSA. This CDR3 has 14 residues.

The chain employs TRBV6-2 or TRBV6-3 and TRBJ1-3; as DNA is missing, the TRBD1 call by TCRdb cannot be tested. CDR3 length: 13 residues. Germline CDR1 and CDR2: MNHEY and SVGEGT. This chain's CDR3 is CASSAPDVDTIYF.

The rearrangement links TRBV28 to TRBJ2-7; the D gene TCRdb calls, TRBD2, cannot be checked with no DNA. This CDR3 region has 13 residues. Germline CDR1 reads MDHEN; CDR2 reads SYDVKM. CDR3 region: CASRFTSGYEQYF.

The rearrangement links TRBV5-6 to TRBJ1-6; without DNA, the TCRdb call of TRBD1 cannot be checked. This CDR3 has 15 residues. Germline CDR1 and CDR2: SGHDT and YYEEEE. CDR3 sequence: CASSMTQGYNSPLHF.

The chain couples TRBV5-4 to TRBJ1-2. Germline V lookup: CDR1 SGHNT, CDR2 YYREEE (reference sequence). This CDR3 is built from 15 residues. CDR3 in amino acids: CASSWAPAAMNGYTF.